A single sample gave rise to the 20 T cell receptor beta chains below, sequenced in a study of cytomegalovirus exposure and HLA in healthy donors. Amplification used 60 Vbeta primers and 13 Jbeta primers. The repertoire was sequenced with immunoSEQ multiplex PCR; TCRdb's copy has only in-frame clones and lacks some. The sample shows tens of thousands of clones, under 85% of them seen only once. The sample was PBMCs. The receptor source for this set is a woman in her 40s in good health and CMV-seropositive.

This rearrangement joins TRBV19 to TRBJ1-6; D not certain. Germline CDR1 reads LNHDA; CDR2 reads SQIVND (reference sequence). The CDR3 is 14 amino acids. V gave up 7 bases and J gave up 6 bases, with 13 bases separating them. The CDR3 DNA follows: TGTGCCAGTACCAAAGCCGTCGGTAATTCACCCCTCCACTTT. This translates into CASTKAVGNSPLHF.

This chain connects TRBV15 to TRBJ2-7; 10 bases are a match to TRBD1. The CDR3 is made up of 15 amino acids. Germline V CDR1 and CDR2: LNHNV, YYDKDF (reference sequence). Germline trimming cut 4 bases from V and 2 bases from J; bases unmatched to any gene: 5. CDR3 residues: CATSIGGTGAYEQYF. CDR3 DNA sequence: TGTGCCACCAGCATTGGGGGGACAGGGGCCTACGAGCAGTACTTC. The variable domain in full, with the rest retrieved from reference TRBV15 and TRBJ2-7, is DAMVIQNPRYQVTQFGKPVTLSCSQTLNHNVMYWYQQKSSQAPKLLFHYYDKDFNNEADTPDNFQSRRPNTSFCFLDIRSPGLGDTAMYLCATSIGGTGAYEQYFGPGTRLTVT.

V and J are TRBV2 and TRBJ1-6, with TRBD1 identical over 9 bases. Germline CDR1 and CDR2: SNHLY and FYNNEI. The CDR3 loop spans 18 amino acids. The J segment lost 0 bases and the V segment lost 0 bases, leaving 3 bases of the junction unmatched. CDR3 amino acids: CASSEALGQGSYNSPLHF. The CDR3 bases are TGTGCCAGCAGTGAAGCGCTGGGACAGGGCTCCTATAATTCACCCCTCCACTTT. Full variable domain (rest looked up from reference TRBV2 and TRBJ1-6): EPEVTQTPSHQVTQMGQEVILRCVPISNHLYFYWYRQILGQKVEFLVSFYNNEISEKSEIFDDQFSVERPDGSNFTLKIRSTKLEDSAMYFCASSEALGQGSYNSPLHFGNGTRLTVT.

The V gene is TRBV7-9, the J gene TRBJ2-2; D possibly corresponds to TRBD2 (5 bases). Germline lookup yields CDR1 SEHNR and CDR2 FQNEAQ (reference sequence). V lost 5 bases to trimming and J lost 4 bases, with 8 bases between them. This CDR3 contains 13 residues. DNA of the CDR3: TGTGCCAGCAGCCTGGACTTCACCGGGGAGCTGTTTTTT. Translating it yields CASSLDFTGELFF.

V usage is TRBV6-5 and J usage is TRBJ2-3; D is undetermined. The CDR3 has 13 residues. Trimming shortened V by 4 bases and J by 1 base, and 6 bases separated the two germline ends. CDR1 and CDR2 (germline): MNHEY, SVGAGI. Written as DNA, the CDR3 is TGTGCCAGCAGTTTCGTAGGCACAGATACGCAGTATTTT. Residues: CASSFVGTDTQYF.

The V gene is TRBV6-6, the J gene TRBJ2-5; D perhaps matches TRBD1 (5 bases). The CDR3 sequence is 16 residues long. Per the germline V gene, CDR1 is MNHNY and CDR2 is SVGAGI (reference sequence). Trimming removed 1 base at V and 1 base at J, with 13 bases between. The CDR3 is CASSYFGHSTQETQYF. DNA for the CDR3: TGTGCCAGCAGTTACTTCGGACACAGCACCCAAGAGACCCAGTACTTC.

The DNA of the CDR3 is TGCGCCAGCAGCTCCGACTTCAACACCGGGGAGCTGTTTTTT. Protein sequence: CASSSDFNTGELFF. The V gene is TRBV5-1, the J gene TRBJ2-2, with D hard to call. Germline V gives CDR1 SGHRS, CDR2 YFSETQ. The germline V and J ends were trimmed by 3 bases and 2 bases, with 8 bases remaining between them. This CDR3 is built from 14 residues.

This clone appeared a single time. The V gene is TRBV5-3, the J gene TRBJ2-3; 11 positions agree with TRBD2. TRBV5-3 is noted as an ORF with a role that remains uncertain. The ends lost 0 bases at V and 0 bases at J; junction bases unmatched: 6. CDR3 size: 18 residues. The CDR3 DNA reads as TGTGCCAGAAGCTTGGTCGGTAGCGGGGGGGATAGCACAGATACGCAGTATTTT. Residues: CARSLVGSGGDSTDTQYF.

The J gene is TRBJ2-1, the V gene TRBV13; TRBD2 aligns across 9 bases. CDR1 PRHDT and CDR2 FYEKMQ come from the germline V gene (reference sequence). V shed 5 bases, J shed 4 bases, and the junction held 6 bases outside the gene matches. The CDR3 spans 15 residues. CDR3 residues: CASSPAGGPYNEQFF. The CDR3 nucleotides are TGTGCCAGCAGCCCAGCGGGGGGACCTTACAATGAGCAGTTCTTC.

V is TRBV28 and J is TRBJ1-5; 12 bases align to TRBD1. Looked up from germline, CDR1 is MDHEN and CDR2 is SYDVKM. V gave up 5 bases and J gave up 9 bases; unmatched junction bases: 5. The CDR3 loop spans 14 amino acids. The CDR3, as DNA: TGTGCCAGCAGTCCCGGGACAGGGGGCCGGCCCCAGCATTTT. Protein sequence: CASSPGTGGRPQHF.

The chain combines TRBV5-8 with TRBJ2-7, with D perhaps matching TRBD2 (7 bases). Germline V gives CDR1 SGHTS, CDR2 YDEGEE. V dropped 0 bases and J dropped 2 bases, with 21 bases sitting between them. The CDR3 has 18 amino acids. DNA for the CDR3: TGTGCCAGCAGCTTGGAGCGCGGGGGCCCCCTGTTTGCCTACGAGCAGTACTTC. Its protein is CASSLERGGPLFAYEQYF. Drawing the rest from reference TRBV5-8 and TRBJ2-7, the complete variable domain is EAGVTQSPTHLIKTRGQQATLRCSPISGHTSVYWYQQALGLGLQFLLWYDEGEERNRGNFPPRFSGRQFPNYSSELNVNALELEDSALYLCASSLERGGPLFAYEQYFGPGTRLTVT.

V gene TRBV6-4 combines with J gene TRBJ2-1; 13 positions match TRBD2. Germline CDR1 MRHNA, CDR2 SNTAGT. V was pared by 6 bases and J by 9 bases, with 8 bases of the junction left unmatched. The CDR3 totals 15 residues. The CDR3 sequence: CASRVLAGGQGEQFF. CDR3 nucleotide sequence: TGTGCCAGCAGGGTACTAGCGGGAGGGCAGGGTGAGCAGTTCTTC.

V usage is TRBV5-1 and J usage is TRBJ2-3; the match to TRBD2 covers 9 bases. The CDR3 extends over 17 amino acids. Germline trimming cut 2 bases from V and 1 base from J; bases unmatched to any gene: 8. In germline, CDR1 is SGHRS, CDR2 YFSETQ. The CDR3 nucleotides are TGCGCCAGCAGCTTAATGGTGGTAGCGGGGGGCACAGATACGCAGTATTTT. This sequence encodes CASSLMVVAGGTDTQYF. Full variable domain (remainder filled in from reference TRBV5-1 and TRBJ2-3): KAGVTQTPRYLIKTRGQQVTLSCSPISGHRSVSWYQQTPGQGLQFLFEYFSETQRNKGNFPGRFSGRQFSNSRSEMNVSTLELGDSALYLCASSLMVVAGGTDTQYFGPGTRLTVL.

This clone was detected only a few times. The V gene is TRBV30, the J gene TRBJ2-7, with 15 nucleotides matching TRBD2. CDR1 is GTSNPN and CDR2 is SVGIG in the germline V gene (reference sequence). This CDR3 contains 15 residues. The ends lost 4 bases at V and 7 bases at J; junction bases unmatched: 8. The CDR3 spells CAWNFHGTSGREQYF. As DNA, the CDR3 is TGTGCCTGGAATTTCCACGGGACTAGCGGGAGGGAGCAGTACTTC. Drawing the rest from reference TRBV30 and TRBJ2-7, the complete variable domain is SQTIHQWPATLVQPVGSPLSLECTVEGTSNPNLYWYRQAAGRGLQLLFYSVGIGQISSEVPQNLSASRPQDRQFILSSKKLLLSDSGFYLCAWNFHGTSGREQYFGPGTRLTVT.

With regard to this clone: Its ends do not fully match the called genes, so a read error is possible. This chain joins TRBV4-1 and TRBJ2-5; 7 bases fit TRBD2. CDR1 is MGHRA and CDR2 is YSYEKL in the germline V gene. This CDR3 has 16 residues. This CDR3 reads CASSEDPPSGQETQYF. The CDR3 nucleotides are TGCGCCAGCAGCGAAGATCCCCCTAGCGGCCAAGAGACCCAGTACTTC.

The rearrangement joins TRBV7-9 to TRBJ2-5, with D maybe TRBD1 (7 bases). Between the trimmed V and J ends, which lost 3 bases and 5 bases, there was a span of 13 bases. CDR3 length: 14 residues. Germline values: CDR1 SEHNR, CDR2 FQNEAQ (reference sequence). The CDR3 nucleotides are TGTGCCAGCAGCTTGCAGGGGGGTTGGGAGACCCAGTACTTC. Protein product: CASSLQGGWETQYF.

The chain links TRBV9 to TRBJ1-3, with D unclear. Trimming took 1 base from V and 0 from J, leaving 11 bases between them. Germline CDR1 reads SGDLS; CDR2 reads YYNGEE. CDR3 length: 16 residues. The CDR3 sequence: CASSVSPGNSGNTIYF. The CDR3 DNA reads as TGTGCCAGCAGCGTATCGCCGGGAAACTCTGGAAACACCATATATTTT. Full variable domain (remainder filled in from reference TRBV9 and TRBJ1-3): DSGVTQTPKHLITATGQRVTLRCSPRSGDLSVYWYQQSLDQGLQFLIQYYNGEERAKGNILERFSAQQFPDLHSELNLSSLELGDSALYFCASSVSPGNSGNTIYFGEGSWLTVV.

This sequence joins TRBV18 and TRBJ2-1, with 7 bases matching TRBD2. Germline V gives CDR1 KGHSH, CDR2 LQKENI. V was clipped by 3 bases and J by 8 bases; unmatched bases: 4. This CDR3 has 13 amino acids. The CDR3 reads CASSPGLADEQFF. The CDR3 DNA is TGTGCCAGCTCACCTGGCCTAGCGGATGAGCAGTTCTTC.

CDR3 protein: CASSEGAAINEKLFF. DNA for the CDR3: TGTGCCAGCAGTGAAGGGGCAGCCATTAATGAAAAACTGTTTTTT. The genes are TRBV6-1 and TRBJ1-4; the D is unclear. Germline V gene data show CDR1 as MNHNS and CDR2 as SASEGT. CDR3 length: 15 residues. V was trimmed by 1 base and J by 4 bases, leaving 10 bases between them.

The V call is TRBV18, the J call TRBJ2-7; 7 bases map to TRBD2. The trim removed 3 bases at V and 2 bases at J, leaving 1 base unmatched. Germline CDR1 is KGHSH and CDR2 is LQKENI. The CDR3 runs 13 residues. The CDR3: CASSPGLAYEQYF. In nucleotides, the CDR3 is TGTGCCAGCTCACCCGGACTAGCCTACGAGCAGTACTTC.